This T cell receptor beta chain was found in a study of blood T cell repertoires in COVID-19. As for the study in general: Sample material is recorded as cDNA or gDNA derived from T cells, B-cell-depleted T cells, or PBMCs.

Germline lookup yields CDR1 SGHDN and CDR2 FVKESK. The junction had 6 bases not matched to a gene; V was cut back by 5 bases and J by 5 bases. This CDR3 is 14 amino acids long. This clone appeared a single time. Repertoires were generated with immunoSEQ multiplex PCR, while TCRdb's copy carries only in-frame clones and drops some. Of over 200,000 clones listed, approximately 82% are singletons. What was sequenced was peripheral blood. This sequence originates from a man aged 40-49 years with active or convalescent COVID-19. The V gene is TRBV14, the J gene TRBJ1-1; 9 nucleotides match TRBD1. CDR3 DNA sequence: TGTGCCAGCAGCTCACAGGGGGCTAGAACTGAAGCTTTCTTT. It translates to CASSSQGARTEAFF.